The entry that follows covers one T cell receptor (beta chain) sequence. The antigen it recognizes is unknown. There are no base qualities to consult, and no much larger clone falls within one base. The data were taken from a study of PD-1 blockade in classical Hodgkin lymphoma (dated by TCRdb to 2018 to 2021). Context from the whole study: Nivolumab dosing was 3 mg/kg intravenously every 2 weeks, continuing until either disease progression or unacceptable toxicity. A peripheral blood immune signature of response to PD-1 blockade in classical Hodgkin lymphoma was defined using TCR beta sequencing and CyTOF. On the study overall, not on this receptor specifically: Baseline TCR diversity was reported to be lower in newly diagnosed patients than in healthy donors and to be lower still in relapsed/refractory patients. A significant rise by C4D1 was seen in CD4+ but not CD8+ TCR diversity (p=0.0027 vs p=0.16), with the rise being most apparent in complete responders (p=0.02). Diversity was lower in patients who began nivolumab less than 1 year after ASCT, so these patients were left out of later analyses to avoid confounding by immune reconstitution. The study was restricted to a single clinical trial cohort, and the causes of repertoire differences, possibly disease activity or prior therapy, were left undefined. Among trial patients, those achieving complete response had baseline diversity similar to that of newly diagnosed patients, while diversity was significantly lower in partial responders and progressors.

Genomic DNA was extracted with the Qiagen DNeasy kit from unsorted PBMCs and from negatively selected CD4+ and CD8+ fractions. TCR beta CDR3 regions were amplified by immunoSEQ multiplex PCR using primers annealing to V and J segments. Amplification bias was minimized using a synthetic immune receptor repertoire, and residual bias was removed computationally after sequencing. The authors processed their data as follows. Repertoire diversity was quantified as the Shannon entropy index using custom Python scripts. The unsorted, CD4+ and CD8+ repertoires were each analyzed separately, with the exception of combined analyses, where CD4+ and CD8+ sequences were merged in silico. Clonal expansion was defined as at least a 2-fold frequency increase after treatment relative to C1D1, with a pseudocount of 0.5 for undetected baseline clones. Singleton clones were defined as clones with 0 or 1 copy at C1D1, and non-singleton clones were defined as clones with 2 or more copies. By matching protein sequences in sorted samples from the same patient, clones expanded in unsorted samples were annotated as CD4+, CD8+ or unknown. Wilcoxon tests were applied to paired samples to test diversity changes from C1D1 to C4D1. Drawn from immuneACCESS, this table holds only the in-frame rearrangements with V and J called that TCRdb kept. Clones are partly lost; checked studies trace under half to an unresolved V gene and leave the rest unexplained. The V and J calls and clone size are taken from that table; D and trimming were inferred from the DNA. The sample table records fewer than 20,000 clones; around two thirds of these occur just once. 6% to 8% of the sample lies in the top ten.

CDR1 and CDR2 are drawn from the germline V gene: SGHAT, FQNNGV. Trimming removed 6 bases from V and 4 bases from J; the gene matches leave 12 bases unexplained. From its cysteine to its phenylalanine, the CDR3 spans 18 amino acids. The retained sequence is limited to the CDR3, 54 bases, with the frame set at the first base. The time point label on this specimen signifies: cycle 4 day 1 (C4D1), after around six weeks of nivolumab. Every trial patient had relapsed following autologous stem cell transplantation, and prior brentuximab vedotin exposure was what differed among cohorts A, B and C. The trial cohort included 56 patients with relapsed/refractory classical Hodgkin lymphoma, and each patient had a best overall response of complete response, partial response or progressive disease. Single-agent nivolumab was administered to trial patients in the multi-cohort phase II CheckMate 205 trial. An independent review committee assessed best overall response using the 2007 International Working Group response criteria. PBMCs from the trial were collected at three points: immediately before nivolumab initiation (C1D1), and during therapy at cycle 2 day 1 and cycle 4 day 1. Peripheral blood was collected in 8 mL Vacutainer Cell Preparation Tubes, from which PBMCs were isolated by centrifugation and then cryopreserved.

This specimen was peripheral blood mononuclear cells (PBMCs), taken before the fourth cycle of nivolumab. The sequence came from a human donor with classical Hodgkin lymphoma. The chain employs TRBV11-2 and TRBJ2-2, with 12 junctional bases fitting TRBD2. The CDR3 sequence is CASSPRLAGDSFTGELFF. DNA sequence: TGTGCCAGCAGTCCCAGACTAGCGGGAGATTCCTTCACCGGGGAGCTGTTTTTT.